Each of the 5 T cell receptor beta chains below was sequenced from the same sample in a study of T cells in Graves' hyperthyroidism and ophthalmopathy. TCR beta CDR3 sequences were amplified from RNA transcripts. The HTBI primer set served for first-round RT-PCR of the TCR CDR3. TCRdb independently ran MiXCR on the multiplex PCR reads; one entry per CDR3 protein. The sample shows hundreds of thousands of distinct CDR3 sequences, 30% to 40% of them seen only once. Specimen: blood. The receptor set was obtained from a woman aged 40 to 49 with Graves' hyperthyroidism.

This clonotype was recorded a few times. The CDR3 is CASSYPPTGKVSGANVLTF. The CDR3 region has the DNA TGTGCCAGCAGTTACCCCCCGACAGGGAAGGTATCTGGGGCCAACGTCCTGACTTTC. The V and J genes are TRBV6-6 and TRBJ2-6, with 7 bases that match TRBD1. Germline V gene data show CDR1 as MNHNY and CDR2 as SVGAGI (reference sequence). The CDR3 consists of 19 residues. Germline trimming cut 2 bases from V and 1 base from J; bases unmatched to any gene: 11.

This clonotype has a count of ten or more. The chain recombines TRBV20-1 with TRBJ2-5; TRBD1 matches 7 bases. Per the germline V gene, CDR1 is DFQATT and CDR2 is SNEGSKA (reference sequence). J lost 4 bases, V lost 6 bases, and 8 bases had no gene match. The CDR3 contains 13 residues. DNA of the CDR3: TGCAGTGCAAAGACAGGGCGGCGAGAGACCCAGTACTTC. Translation: CSAKTGRRETQYF.

This clonotype was detected many times. The chain joins TRBV19 to TRBJ2-5; D uncertain. The germline V and J ends were trimmed by 5 bases and 2 bases, with 12 bases remaining between them. Germline loops: CDR1 LNHDA, CDR2 SQIVND (reference sequence). The CDR3 has 14 amino acids. This chain's CDR3 is CASSSLGQQETQYF. In DNA form, the CDR3 reads TGTGCCAGTAGTTCCCTAGGGCAGCAAGAGACCCAGTACTTC. The whole variable domain, remainder taken from reference TRBV19 and TRBJ2-5, is DGGITQSPKYLFRKEGQNVTLSCEQNLNHDAMYWYRQDPGQGLRLIYYSQIVNDFQKGDIAEGYSVSREKKESFPLTVTSAQKNPTAFYLCASSSLGQQETQYFGPGTRLLVL.

This clonotype was detected ten times or more. The chain couples TRBV7-2 to TRBJ1-5, with 8 positions matching TRBD1. The CDR3 extends over 17 amino acids. Germline-derived CDR1 and CDR2 are SGHTA and FQGNSA. V gave up 5 bases and J gave up 8 bases; unmatched junction bases: 17. CDR3 amino acids: CASSVRNETGAFEPQHF. The CDR3 region has the DNA TGTGCCAGCAGCGTACGGAACGAGACAGGGGCTTTTGAGCCCCAGCATTTT. Full variable domain (outside the CDR3, taken from reference TRBV7-2 and TRBJ1-5): GAGVSQSPSNKVTEKGKDVELRCDPISGHTALYWYRQSLGQGLEFLIYFQGNSAPDKSGLPSDRFSAERTGGSVSTLTIQRTQQEDSAVYLCASSVRNETGAFEPQHFGDGTRLSIL.

This clonotype was detected only a few times. The J gene is TRBJ2-7, the V gene TRBV20-1; unclear D gene. The J call may be wrong; the DNA end is better matched by TRBJ2-1. The CDR3 extends over 8 amino acids. Germline assignment: CDR1 DFQATT and CDR2 SNEGSKA (reference sequence). The CDR3 loop is CSAGEQFF. In DNA form, the CDR3 reads TGCAGTGCAGGAGAGCAGTTCTTC.